These 14 T cell receptor beta chains share one sample of origin, sequenced in a study of identical twins. TCRdb reanalysed the 5' RACE reads using MiXCR and keeps one entry per CDR3 protein. Among 450,000 or so distinct CDR3 sequences, roughly 24% were seen once, and the ten largest hold 2.5% to 3.5%. The sample was also linked to a second study, of T cells expressing NK-cell markers.

The sample comprised CD4+ T cells sorted from blood. These receptors all come from a woman younger than 30 in good health.

The CDR3 loop is CASSQVGTSGSHEQFF. For the CDR3, the DNA is TGCGCCAGCAGCCAAGTTGGGACTAGCGGGAGCCATGAGCAGTTCTTC. The chain links TRBV4-3 to TRBJ2-1, with 14 bases matching TRBD2. This CDR3 comprises 16 residues. V shed 1 base and J 8 bases; nucleotides not matched to a gene: 4. CDR1 LGHNA and CDR2 YSLEER come from the germline V gene.

The CDR3 sequence: CAVNTGTQDEQFF. The CDR3, as DNA: TGTGCCGTTAATACAGGAACCCAGGATGAGCAGTTCTTC. The rearrangement joins TRBV7-6 to TRBJ2-1, with D possibly TRBD1 on 5 matching bases. Germline V CDR1 and CDR2: SGHVS, FNYEAQ. This CDR3 contains 13 residues. V gave up 11 bases and J gave up 8 bases, with 19 bases separating them.

This clonotype occurred a few times. The J gene is TRBJ2-3, the V gene TRBV5-1; D is undetermined. In germline, CDR1 is SGHRS, CDR2 YFSETQ. The CDR3 consists of 13 residues. V lost 2 bases to trimming and J lost 4 bases, with 8 bases between them. CDR3 in amino acids: CASSLSLPDTQYF. CDR3 nucleotide sequence: TGCGCCAGCAGCTTAAGTCTGCCAGATACGCAGTATTTT.

The genes are TRBV7-9 and TRBJ1-6; D uncertain. Trimming left V 3 bases short and J 6 bases short, with 6 bases between. This CDR3 has 13 residues. Looked up from germline, CDR1 is SEHNR and CDR2 is FQNEAQ (reference sequence). As DNA, the CDR3 is TGTGCCAGCAGCTTGGACGGTAATTCACCCCTCCACTTT. Translating gives CASSLDGNSPLHF.

This clonotype was seen a few times. The rearrangement uses TRBV4-1 and TRBJ2-1; 11 bases match TRBD2. Germline V gene sequence: CDR1 MGHRA, CDR2 YSYEKL. The CDR3 is 19 amino acids. V trimming: 0 bases; J trimming: 2 bases; junction bases outside the gene matches: 9. The CDR3 reads CASSQDGIAGGHPYNEQFF. CDR3 in DNA: TGCGCCAGCAGCCAAGATGGCATAGCGGGAGGGCACCCCTACAATGAGCAGTTCTTC.

This clonotype was detected a few times. J is TRBJ2-7 and V is TRBV12-3 or TRBV12-4, with D possibly matching TRBD2 (6 bases). The CDR3 spans 13 residues. V was trimmed by 6 bases and J by 4 bases, leaving 13 bases between them. The CDR3 DNA reads TGTGCCAGCAGCCTTCTAGCGCGGTACGAGCAGTACTTC. Translated: CASSLLARYEQYF.

This clonotype was seen more than once but under ten times. The chain combines TRBV3-1 with TRBJ1-2, with D possibly matching TRBD1 (5 bases). The V end lost 0 bases, the J end lost 7 bases, and 12 bases lay between the germline ends. Looked up from germline, CDR1 is LGHDT and CDR2 is YNNKEL (reference sequence). The CDR3 loop spans 14 amino acids. CDR3 in amino acids: CASSQDTGAPGYTF. DNA of the CDR3: TGTGCCAGCAGCCAAGATACCGGGGCGCCTGGCTACACCTTC.

This clonotype turned up a few times. The chain recombines TRBV6-1 with TRBJ2-7, with 9 bases lining up with TRBD1. Losses at the gene ends were 4 bases for V and 6 bases for J; bases not matched to a gene: 10. This CDR3 has 15 amino acids. The germline gives CDR1 MNHNS, CDR2 SASEGT. The CDR3 region is CASSVVGTGQVEQYF. In DNA form, the CDR3 reads TGTGCCAGCAGTGTAGTCGGGACAGGGCAAGTCGAGCAGTACTTC.

This clonotype appeared a few times. The chain couples TRBV20-1 to TRBJ2-1; D ambiguous. CDR1 and CDR2 (germline): DFQATT, SNEGSKA (reference sequence). This CDR3 contains 11 residues. The V gene lost 1 base and the J gene lost 7 bases, with 5 bases spanning the gap. The CDR3 region has the DNA TGCAGTGCTAGAGGCATTAATGAGCAGTTCTTC. Translation gives CSARGINEQFF.

This clonotype was counted a few times. The genes are TRBV9 and TRBJ2-3; D perhaps matches TRBD2 (6 bases). Looked up from germline, CDR1 is SGDLS and CDR2 is YYNGEE. Trimming stripped 3 bases from V and 3 bases from J, with 17 bases between. The CDR3 has 16 residues. Here the CDR3 reads CASSAAGTSPTDTQYF. The CDR3 DNA is TGTGCCAGCAGCGCCGCCGGGACTTCCCCTACAGATACGCAGTATTTT.

The chain recombines TRBV7-2 with TRBJ1-2; perhaps TRBD1 as D (6 bases). Germline CDR1 reads SGHTA; CDR2 reads FQGNSA. The length of the CDR3 is 15 residues. Trimming removed 5 bases from V and 5 bases from J, with 18 bases in between. The CDR3 is CASSPLGGAKYGYTF. DNA for the CDR3: TGTGCCAGCAGCCCCCTTGGGGGGGCGAAGTATGGCTACACCTTC.

As DNA, the CDR3 is TGTGCCAGCTCACCACAGCGCTCCTACGAGCAGTACTTC. Translating gives CASSPQRSYEQYF. The chain has TRBV18 and TRBJ2-7; D is uncertain. The CDR3 runs to 13 residues. The V gene lost 1 base and the J gene lost 0 bases, with 4 bases spanning the gap. Germline V gene data show CDR1 as KGHSH and CDR2 as LQKENI. The entire variable domain, with the rest obtained from reference TRBV18 and TRBJ2-7, is as follows: NAGVMQNPRHLVRRRGQEARLRCSPMKGHSHVYWYRQLPEEGLKFMVYLQKENIIDESGMPKERFSAEFPKEGPSILRIQQVVRGDSAAYFCASSPQRSYEQYFGPGTRLTVT.

This chain connects TRBV6-2 or TRBV6-3 to TRBJ2-1; 10 bases line up with TRBD1. Per germline, CDR1 MNHEY and CDR2 SVGEGT. After removal of 6 bases from V and 4 bases from J, the junction contained 3 bases not matched to a gene. This CDR3 spans 14 amino acids. CDR3 residues: CASRDRGGYNEQFF. CDR3 DNA sequence: TGTGCCAGCAGGGACAGGGGGGGTTACAATGAGCAGTTCTTC.

This clonotype was recorded a few times. The genes are TRBV11-2 and TRBJ1-1; D gene unclear. Germline CDR1 SGHAT, CDR2 FQNNGV. V was clipped by 7 bases and J by 4 bases, with 13 bases between them. The CDR3 loop spans 13 amino acids. The CDR3 region is CASTDGTGTEAFF. As DNA, the CDR3 is TGTGCCAGCACCGATGGAACTGGCACTGAAGCTTTCTTT.